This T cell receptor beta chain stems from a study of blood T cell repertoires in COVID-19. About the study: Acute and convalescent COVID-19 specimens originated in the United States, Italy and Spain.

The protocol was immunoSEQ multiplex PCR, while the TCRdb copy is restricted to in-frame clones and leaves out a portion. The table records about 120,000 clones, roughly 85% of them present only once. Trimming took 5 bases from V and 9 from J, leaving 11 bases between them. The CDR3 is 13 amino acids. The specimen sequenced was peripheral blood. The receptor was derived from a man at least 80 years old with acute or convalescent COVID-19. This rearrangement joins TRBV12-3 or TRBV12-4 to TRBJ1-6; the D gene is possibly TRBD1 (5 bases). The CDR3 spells CASSVTASSPLHF. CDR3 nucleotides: TGTGCCAGCAGTGTGACAGCCTCTTCACCCCTCCACTTT.